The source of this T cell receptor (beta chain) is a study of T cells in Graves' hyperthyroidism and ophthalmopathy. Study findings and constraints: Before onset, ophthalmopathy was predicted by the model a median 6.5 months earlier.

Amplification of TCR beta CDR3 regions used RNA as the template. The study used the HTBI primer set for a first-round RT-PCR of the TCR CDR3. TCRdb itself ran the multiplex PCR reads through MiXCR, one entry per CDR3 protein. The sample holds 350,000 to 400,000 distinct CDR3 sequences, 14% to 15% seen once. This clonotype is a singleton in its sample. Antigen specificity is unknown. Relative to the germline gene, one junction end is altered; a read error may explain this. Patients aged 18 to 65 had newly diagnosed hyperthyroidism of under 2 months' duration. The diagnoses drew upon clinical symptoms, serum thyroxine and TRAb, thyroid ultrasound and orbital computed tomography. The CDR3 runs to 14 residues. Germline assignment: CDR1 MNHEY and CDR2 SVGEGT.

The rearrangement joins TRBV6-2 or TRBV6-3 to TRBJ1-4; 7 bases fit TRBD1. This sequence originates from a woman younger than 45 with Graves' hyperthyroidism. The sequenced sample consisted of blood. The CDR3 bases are TGTGCCAGCAGTCGGGACAGCTTCCGTGAAGAACTGTTTTTT. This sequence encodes CASSRDSFREELFF.